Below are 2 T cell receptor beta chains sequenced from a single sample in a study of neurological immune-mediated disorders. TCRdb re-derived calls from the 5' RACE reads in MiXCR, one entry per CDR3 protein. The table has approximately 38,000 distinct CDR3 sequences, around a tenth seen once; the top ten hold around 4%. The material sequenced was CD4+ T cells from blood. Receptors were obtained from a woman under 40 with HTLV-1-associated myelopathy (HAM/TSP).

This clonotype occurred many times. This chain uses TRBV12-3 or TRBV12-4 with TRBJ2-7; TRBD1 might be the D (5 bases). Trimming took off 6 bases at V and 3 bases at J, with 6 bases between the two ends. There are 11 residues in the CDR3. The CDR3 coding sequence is TGTGCCAGCAGCACAGGCTACGAGCAGTACTTC. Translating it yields CASSTGYEQYF.

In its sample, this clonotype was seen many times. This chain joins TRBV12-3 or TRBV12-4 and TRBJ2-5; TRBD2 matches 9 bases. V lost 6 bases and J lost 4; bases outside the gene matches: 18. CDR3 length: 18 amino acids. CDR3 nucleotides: TGTGCCAGCAGCTCACCGGCCTGGGCGGGGGGGCGTCGAGAGACCCAGTACTTC. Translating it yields CASSSPAWAGGRRETQYF.